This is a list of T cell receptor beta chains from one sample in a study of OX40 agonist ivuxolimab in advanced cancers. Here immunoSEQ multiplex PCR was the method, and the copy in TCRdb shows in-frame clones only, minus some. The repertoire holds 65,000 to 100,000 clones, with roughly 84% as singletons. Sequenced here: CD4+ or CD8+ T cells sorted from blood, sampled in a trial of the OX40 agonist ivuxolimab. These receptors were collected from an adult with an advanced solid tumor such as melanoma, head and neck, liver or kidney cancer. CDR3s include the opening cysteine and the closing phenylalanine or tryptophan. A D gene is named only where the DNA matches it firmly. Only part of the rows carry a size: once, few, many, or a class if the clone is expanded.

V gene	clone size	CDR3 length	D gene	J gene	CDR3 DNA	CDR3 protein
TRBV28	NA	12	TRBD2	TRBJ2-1	TGTGCCAGCAGTCCACTAGCGGGACGACCGTTCTTC	CASSPLAGRPFF
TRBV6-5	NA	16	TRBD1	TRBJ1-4	TGTGCCAGCAGTTTTACCGCCGGGACAGGGTACGAAAAACTGTTTTTT	CASSFTAGTGYEKLFF
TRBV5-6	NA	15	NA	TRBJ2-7	TGTGCCAGCAGCTTGTACGGGGGAAGCTCCTACGAGCAGTACTTC	CASSLYGGSSYEQYF
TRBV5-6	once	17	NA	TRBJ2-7	TGTGCCAGCAGCTTGGAGTATGGTCAGGGCTGGGCGGGCGAGCAGTACTTC	CASSLEYGQGWAGEQYF
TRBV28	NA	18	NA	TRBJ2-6	TGTGCCAGCAGTCCAAGGGGGACGTTCCACTCTGGGGCCAACGTCCTGACTTTC	CASSPRGTFHSGANVLTF
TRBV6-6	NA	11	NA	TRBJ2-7	TGTGCCAGCGGCCAAACTGATAACTGTGACTTC	CASGQTDNCDF
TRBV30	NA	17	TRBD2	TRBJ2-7	TGTGCCTGGAGTGCCGAGGGACTAGCGGGACCCTACTACGAGCAGTACTTC	CAWSAEGLAGPYYEQYF
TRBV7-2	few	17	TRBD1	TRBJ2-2	TGTGCCAGCAGCTTAGCTCCGGGACAGGGGGCCGCCGGGGAGCTGTTTTTT	CASSLAPGQGAAGELFF
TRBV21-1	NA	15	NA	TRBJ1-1	TGTGCCAGCAGTCCGGGACAGGGAGACAACACTGAAGCTTTCTTT	CASSPGQGDNTEAFF
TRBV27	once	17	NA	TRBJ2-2	TGTGCCAGCAGTTTATCGAGGACTGGCGGGAACACCGGGGAGCTGTTTTTT	CASSLSRTGGNTGELFF
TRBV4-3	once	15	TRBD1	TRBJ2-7	TGCGCCAGCAGCCAAGGGACAGGGGGCACGTACGAGCAGTACTTC	CASSQGTGGTYEQYF
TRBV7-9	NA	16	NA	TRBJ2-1	TGTGCCAGCAGCCCTAGCGGGACAGGTTCCTACAATGAGCAGTTCTTC	CASSPSGTGSYNEQFF
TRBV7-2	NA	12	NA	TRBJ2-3	TGTGCCAGCAGCTTAGGCCCAGATACGCAGTATTTT	CASSLGPDTQYF
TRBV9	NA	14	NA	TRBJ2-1	TGTGCCAGCAGCGCAGAGGGTATGTACAATGAGCAGTTCTTC	CASSAEGMYNEQFF
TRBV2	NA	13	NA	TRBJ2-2	TGTGCCAGCAGTGACCCCGGGCACGGGGAGCTGTTTTTT	CASSDPGHGELFF
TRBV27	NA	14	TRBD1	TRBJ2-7	TGTGCCAGCAGTAAGGACAGGGGAACTCGCGAGCAGTACTTC	CASSKDRGTREQYF
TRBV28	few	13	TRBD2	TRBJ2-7	TGTGCCAGCAGGGCGGGAGGGGGTCACGAGCAGTACTTC	CASRAGGGHEQYF
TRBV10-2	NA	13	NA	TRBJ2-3	TGCGCCAGCAGTGAGGCTAGCACAGATACGCAGTATTTT	CASSEASTDTQYF
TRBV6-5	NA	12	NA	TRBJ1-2	TGTGCCTCTAGGACGGGAAACTATGGCTACACCTTC	CASRTGNYGYTF
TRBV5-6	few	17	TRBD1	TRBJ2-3	TGTGCCAGCAGCCCCCGCCCGACAGGGTTGGGAACAGATACGCAGTATTTT	CASSPRPTGLGTDTQYF
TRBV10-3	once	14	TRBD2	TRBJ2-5	TGTGCCATCAGTGCGGGACTAGCGGACGAGACCCAGTACTTC	CAISAGLADETQYF
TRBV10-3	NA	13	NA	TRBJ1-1	TGTGCCGTGGGGGGGACAATCGGCACTGAAGCTTTCTTT	CAVGGTIGTEAFF
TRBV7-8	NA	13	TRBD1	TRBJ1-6	TGTGCCGTTCGACAGGGGGCGGCCCAGTCCCTCCACTTT	CAVRQGAAQSLHF
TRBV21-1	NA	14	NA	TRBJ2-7	TGTGCCAGCAGCAAAGCAGTGACAGGGGAAGAGCAGTACTTC	CASSKAVTGEEQYF
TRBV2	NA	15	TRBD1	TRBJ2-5	TGTGCCAGCAGCAAAGAACGCAGGGGGCTGGAGACCCAGTACTTC	CASSKERRGLETQYF
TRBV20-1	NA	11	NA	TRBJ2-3	TGCAGTGCCTCTACGGGGGATACGCAGTATTTT	CSASTGDTQYF
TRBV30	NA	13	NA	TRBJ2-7	TGTGCCGGTAGAAGGGACAACTCCTACGAGCAGTACTTC	CAGRRDNSYEQYF
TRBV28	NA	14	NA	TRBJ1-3	TGTGCCAGCAGTTTAGGAGGGCTTGGAAACACCATATATTTT	CASSLGGLGNTIYF
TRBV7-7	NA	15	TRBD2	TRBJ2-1	TGTGCTAGCAGCTTAGCGGGCCTAGATTACAATGAGCAGTTCTTC	CASSLAGLDYNEQFF
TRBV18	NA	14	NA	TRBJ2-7	TGTGCCAGCTCACCGGAGGGGGCGTTCTCCGAGCAGTACTTC	CASSPEGAFSEQYF
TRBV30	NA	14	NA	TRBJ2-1	TGTGCCTGGAGTCCAACGCGCTCCTACAATGAGCAGTTCTTC	CAWSPTRSYNEQFF
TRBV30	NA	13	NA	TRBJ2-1	TGTGCCTGGAGTGTAAGGTGGGGCGGTGAGCAGTTCTTC	CAWSVRWGGEQFF
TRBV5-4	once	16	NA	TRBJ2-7	TGTGCCAGCAGCCTGGATCTCGGGACACTCCCCTACGAGCAGTACTTC	CASSLDLGTLPYEQYF
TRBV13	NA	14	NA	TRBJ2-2	TGTGCCAGCAGCTTAGTTCCCCTTCCCGGGGAGCTGTTTTTT	CASSLVPLPGELFF